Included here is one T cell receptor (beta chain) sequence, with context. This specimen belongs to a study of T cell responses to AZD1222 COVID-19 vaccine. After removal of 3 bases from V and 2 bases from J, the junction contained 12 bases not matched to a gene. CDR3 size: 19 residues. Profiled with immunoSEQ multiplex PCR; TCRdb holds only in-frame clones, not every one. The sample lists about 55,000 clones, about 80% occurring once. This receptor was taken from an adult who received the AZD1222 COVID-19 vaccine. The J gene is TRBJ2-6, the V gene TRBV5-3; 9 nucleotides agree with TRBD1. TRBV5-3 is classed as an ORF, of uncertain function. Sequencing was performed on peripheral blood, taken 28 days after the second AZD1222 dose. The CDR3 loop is CARSWDRDRAMAGANVLTF. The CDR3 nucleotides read TGTGCCAGAAGCTGGGATCGGGACAGGGCTATGGCTGGGGCCAACGTCCTGACTTTC.